This TCR beta chain was captured in a study of CD8 T cells in ankylosing spondylitis. Germline CDR1 and CDR2: KGHSH and LQKENI. V dropped 4 bases and J dropped 3 bases, with 12 bases sitting between them. The CDR3 is 14 residues long. This clonotype was recorded a few times. Its antigen is unknown. Study-level points and caveats: Clones linked with disease were CD8+ and fairly uncommon in the peripheral blood. Enrichment of disease-linked clones was reportedly significant in matched ankylosing spondylitis synovial fluid. Earlier reports found some motif variants in synovial fluid and blood in reactive arthritis.

It was by quantitative 5'-RACE with molecular barcodes that TCR beta libraries were made. TCRdb itself ran the 5' RACE reads through MiXCR, one entry per CDR3 protein. The sample has some 250,000 distinct CDR3 sequences; around 7.8% are singletons. Sequenced input: blood, either unsorted or a sorted T cell fraction (not recorded which). J is TRBJ1-1 and V is TRBV18; maybe TRBD1 (6 bases). The TCR sequence derives from a male donor with ankylosing spondylitis or in good health (not recorded which). In nucleotides, the CDR3 is TGTGCCAGCTCACAACAATACAGGGACACTGAAGCTTTCTTT. It codes for CASSQQYRDTEAFF.